This T cell receptor (beta chain) came from a study of PD-L1 blockade in urothelial cancer. Indicated time point: peripheral blood 6 weeks after treatment start. Patients in the study were battling locally advanced or metastatic urothelial carcinoma. Pretreatment and on-treatment blood mononuclear cell samples were taken, totaling between 1 and 8 time points per patient. The assay was immunoSEQ multiplex PCR, and TCRdb's table has in-frame clones only and misses some. The table lists around 110,000 clones, more than 85% of them singletons. CDR3 size: 14 residues. Between the trimmed V and J ends, which lost 4 bases and 3 bases, there was a span of 10 bases. Germline values: CDR1 MNHNS, CDR2 SASEGT.

The J gene is TRBJ1-5, the V gene TRBV6-1; D is unresolved. The sequences come from PBMCs, collected around atezolizumab (anti-PD-L1) treatment. This receptor was obtained from a man in his 60s with urothelial cancer. CDR3 sequence reads: CASSGALPNQPQHF. As DNA, the CDR3 is TGTGCCAGCAGTGGGGCGCTGCCCAATCAGCCCCAGCATTTT.